This T cell receptor beta chain was found in a study of blood T cell repertoires in COVID-19. Background on the study: The study drew acute and convalescent COVID-19 samples from the United States, Italy and Spain. The analysed material was cDNA or gDNA that came from T cells, B-cell-depleted T cells, or PBMCs.

Authors' processing steps: Scientists estimated how many nucleated cells there were by amplifying reference gene primers. Measured with immunoSEQ multiplex PCR; TCRdb has only the in-frame clones, and not every one. Clone size and the V and J calls come from that table; the DNA yielded D and trimming. The table lists about 350,000 clones, around 86% of them singletons, with about 6.3% in the top ten. Germline values: CDR1 SGHTS, CDR2 YDEGEE. V lost 4 bases to trimming and J lost 3 bases; unmatched junction nucleotides: 10. CDR3 length equals 17 residues. The clonotype originates from a woman aged 50 to 60 with COVID-19, enrolled during active disease. Sequenced sample: peripheral blood. The chain uses TRBV5-8 and TRBJ2-5, with 12 bases lining up with TRBD1. The CDR3 bases are TGTGCCAGCAGCCTGGATGGGACAGGGGGCCTCAAAGAGACCCAGTACTTC. This gives the protein CASSLDGTGGLKETQYF.